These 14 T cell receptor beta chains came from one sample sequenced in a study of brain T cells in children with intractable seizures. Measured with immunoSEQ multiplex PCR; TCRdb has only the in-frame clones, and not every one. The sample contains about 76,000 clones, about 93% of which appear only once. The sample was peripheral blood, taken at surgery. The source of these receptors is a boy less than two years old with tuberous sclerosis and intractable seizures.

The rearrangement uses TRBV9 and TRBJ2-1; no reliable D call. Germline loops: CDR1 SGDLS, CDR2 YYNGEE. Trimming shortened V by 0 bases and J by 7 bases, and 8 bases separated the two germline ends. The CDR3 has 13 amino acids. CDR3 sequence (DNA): TGTGCCAGCAGCGTAGCCGAAGAAAATGAGCAGTTCTTC. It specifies CASSVAEENEQFF. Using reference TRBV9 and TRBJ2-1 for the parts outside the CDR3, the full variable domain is DSGVTQTPKHLITATGQRVTLRCSPRSGDLSVYWYQQSLDQGLQFLIQYYNGEERAKGNILERFSAQQFPDLHSELNLSSLELGDSALYFCASSVAEENEQFFGPGTRLTVL.

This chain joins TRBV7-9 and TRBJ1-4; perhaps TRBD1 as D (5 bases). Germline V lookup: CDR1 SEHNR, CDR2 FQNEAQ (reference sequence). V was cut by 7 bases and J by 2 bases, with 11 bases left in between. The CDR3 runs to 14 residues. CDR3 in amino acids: CASTGAGTNEKLFF. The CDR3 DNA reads TGTGCCAGCACTGGGGCGGGGACTAATGAAAAACTGTTTTTT. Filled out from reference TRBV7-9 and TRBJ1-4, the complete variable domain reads DTGVSQNPRHKITKRGQNVTFRCDPISEHNRLYWYRQTLGQGPEFLTYFQNEAQLEKSRLLSDRFSAERPKGSFSTLEIQRTEQGDSAMYLCASTGAGTNEKLFFGSGTQLSVL.

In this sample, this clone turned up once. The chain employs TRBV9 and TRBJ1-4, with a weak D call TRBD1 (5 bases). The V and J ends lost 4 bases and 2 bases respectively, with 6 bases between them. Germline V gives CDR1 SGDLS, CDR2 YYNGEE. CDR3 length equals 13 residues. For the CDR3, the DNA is TGTGCCAGCAGCCGGGACACTAATGAAAAACTGTTTTTT. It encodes CASSRDTNEKLFF.

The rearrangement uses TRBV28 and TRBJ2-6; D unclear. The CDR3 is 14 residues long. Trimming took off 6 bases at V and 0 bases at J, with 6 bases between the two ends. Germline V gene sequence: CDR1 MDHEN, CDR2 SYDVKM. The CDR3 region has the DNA TGTGCCAGCAGCCGACCCTCTGGGGCCAACGTCCTGACTTTC. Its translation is CASSRPSGANVLTF.

For the CDR3, the DNA is TGTGCCAGCAGCTTAGGGGGCAGTAAAGAGACCCAGTACTTC. It yields the protein CASSLGGSKETQYF. V is TRBV7-9 and J is TRBJ2-5; D may be TRBD1 (5 bases). The germline V gene encodes CDR1 SEHNR and CDR2 FQNEAQ (reference sequence). V was trimmed by 1 base and J by 3 bases, leaving 9 bases between them. CDR3 length: 14 amino acids.

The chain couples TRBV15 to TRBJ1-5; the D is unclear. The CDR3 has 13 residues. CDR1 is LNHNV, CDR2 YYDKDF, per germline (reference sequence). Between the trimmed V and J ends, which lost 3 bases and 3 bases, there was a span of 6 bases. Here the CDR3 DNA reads TGTGCCACCAGCAGGATCCTCAATCAGCCCCAGCATTTT. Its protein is CATSRILNQPQHF. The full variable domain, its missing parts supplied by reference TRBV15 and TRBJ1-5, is DAMVIQNPRYQVTQFGKPVTLSCSQTLNHNVMYWYQQKSSQAPKLLFHYYDKDFNNEADTPDNFQSRRPNTSFCFLDIRSPGLGDTAMYLCATSRILNQPQHFGDGTRLSIL.

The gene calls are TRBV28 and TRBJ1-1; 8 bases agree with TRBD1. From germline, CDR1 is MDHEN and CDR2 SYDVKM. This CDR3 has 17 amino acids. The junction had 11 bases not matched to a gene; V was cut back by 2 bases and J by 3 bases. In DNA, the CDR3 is TGTGCCAGCAGTTTAATCGGGCAGGGGGCGCGGGACACTGAAGCTTTCTTT. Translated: CASSLIGQGARDTEAFF.

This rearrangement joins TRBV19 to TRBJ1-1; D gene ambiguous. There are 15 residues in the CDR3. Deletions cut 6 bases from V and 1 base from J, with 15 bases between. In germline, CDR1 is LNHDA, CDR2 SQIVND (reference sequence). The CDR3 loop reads CASSRVTERNTEAFF. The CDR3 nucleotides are TGTGCCAGTAGCCGGGTCACCGAGAGGAACACTGAAGCTTTCTTT. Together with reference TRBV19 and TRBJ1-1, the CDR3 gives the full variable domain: DGGITQSPKYLFRKEGQNVTLSCEQNLNHDAMYWYRQDPGQGLRLIYYSQIVNDFQKGDIAEGYSVSREKKESFPLTVTSAQKNPTAFYLCASSRVTERNTEAFFGQGTRLTVV.

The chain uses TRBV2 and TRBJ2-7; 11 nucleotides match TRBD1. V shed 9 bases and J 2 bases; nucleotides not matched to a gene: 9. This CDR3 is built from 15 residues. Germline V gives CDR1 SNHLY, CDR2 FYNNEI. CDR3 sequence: CASYKPGQGAYEQYF. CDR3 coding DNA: TGTGCCAGTTATAAGCCGGGACAGGGGGCCTACGAGCAGTACTTC.

Here the CDR3 DNA reads TGTGCCAGCAGTGAGCAGGGACTAAGAACTAATGAAAAACTGTTTTTT. Its translation is CASSEQGLRTNEKLFF. This sequence joins TRBV5-4 and TRBJ1-4, with D tentatively TRBD1 (5 bases). The CDR3 has 16 residues. The V end was cut by 5 bases, the J end by 1 base, with 15 bases between. Germline V CDR1 and CDR2: SGHNT, YYREEE (reference sequence). Complete variable domain (other parts from reference TRBV5-4 and TRBJ1-4): ETGVTQSPTHLIKTRGQQVTLRCSSQSGHNTVSWYQQALGQGPQFIFQYYREEENGRGNFPPRFSGLQFPNYSSELNVNALELDDSALYLCASSEQGLRTNEKLFFGSGTQLSVL.

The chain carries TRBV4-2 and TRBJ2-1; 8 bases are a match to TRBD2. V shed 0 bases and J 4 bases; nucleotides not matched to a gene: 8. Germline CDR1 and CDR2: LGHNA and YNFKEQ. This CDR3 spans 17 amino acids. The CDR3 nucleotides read TGTGCCAGCAGCCAAGATTTTGACGGGGGGGTTTACAATGAGCAGTTCTTC. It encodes CASSQDFDGGVYNEQFF.

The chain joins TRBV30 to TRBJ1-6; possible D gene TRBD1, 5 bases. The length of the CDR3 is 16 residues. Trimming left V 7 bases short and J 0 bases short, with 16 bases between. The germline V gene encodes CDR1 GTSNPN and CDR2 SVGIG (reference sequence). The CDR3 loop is CASTNTGSSYNSPLHF. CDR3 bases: TGTGCCTCCACGAACACAGGTTCCTCCTATAATTCACCCCTCCACTTT. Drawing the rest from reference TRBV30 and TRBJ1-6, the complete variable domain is SQTIHQWPATLVQPVGSPLSLECTVEGTSNPNLYWYRQAAGRGLQLLFYSVGIGQISSEVPQNLSASRPQDRQFILSSKKLLLSDSGFYLCASTNTGSSYNSPLHFGNGTRLTVT.

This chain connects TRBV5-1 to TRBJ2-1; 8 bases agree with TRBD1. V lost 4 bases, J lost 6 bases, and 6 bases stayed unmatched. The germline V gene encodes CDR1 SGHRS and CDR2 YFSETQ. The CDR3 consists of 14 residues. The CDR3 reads CASSQGASANEQFF. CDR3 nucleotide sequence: TGCGCCAGCAGCCAGGGGGCTTCAGCCAATGAGCAGTTCTTC.

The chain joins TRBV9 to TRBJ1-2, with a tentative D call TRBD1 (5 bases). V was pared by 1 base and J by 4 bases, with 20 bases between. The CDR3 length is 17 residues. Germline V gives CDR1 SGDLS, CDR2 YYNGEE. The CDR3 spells CASSVSTGTASPYGYTF. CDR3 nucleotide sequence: TGTGCCAGCAGCGTATCTACGGGGACGGCGTCCCCCTATGGCTACACCTTC.